The clone carrying this T cell receptor beta chain was observed at least ten times. CDR3 length equals 15 residues. The V and J ends lost 6 bases and 5 bases respectively, with 16 bases between them. The germline CDR1 and CDR2 sequences are MNHNY and SVGAGI (reference sequence). Donors each provided 9.5 to 10 milliliters of peripheral blood. The record originates from a study of blood T cells in healthy people across ages. A sample-barcoded 5' primer and a J-beta primer mix were used in a second PCR of about 7 to 12 cycles. TCRdb reprocessed the 5' RACE reads via MiXCR and lists one record per CDR3 protein. Counted here are 1.5 million to 2 million distinct CDR3 sequences, approximately 39% occurring once; the ten biggest clones make up more than 20%.

The sequenced material came from blood. The rearrangement links TRBV6-6 to TRBJ2-2; possibly TRBD2 for D (6 bases). The source is a human donor in good health. CDR3 sequence (DNA): TGTGCCAGCAGCCACGGGACTCCTTCGACCGGGGAGCTGTTTTTT. It codes for CASSHGTPSTGELFF.